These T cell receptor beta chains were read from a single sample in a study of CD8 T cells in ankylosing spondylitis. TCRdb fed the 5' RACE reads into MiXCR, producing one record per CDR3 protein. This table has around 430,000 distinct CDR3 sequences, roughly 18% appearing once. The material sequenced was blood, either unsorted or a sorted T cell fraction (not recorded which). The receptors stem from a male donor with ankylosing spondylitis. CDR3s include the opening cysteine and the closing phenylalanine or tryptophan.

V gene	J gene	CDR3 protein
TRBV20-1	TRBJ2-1	CSAPQGGAIYNEQFF
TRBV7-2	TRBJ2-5	CASSYRTKQQETQYF
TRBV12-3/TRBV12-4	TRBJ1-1	CASSLRQGLNTEAFF
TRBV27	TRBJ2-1	CASRGLGYNEQFF
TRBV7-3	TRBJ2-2	CASSPFGRGQRGPGELFF
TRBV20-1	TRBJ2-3	CSAPQRGASTDTQYF
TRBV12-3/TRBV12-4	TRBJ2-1	CASSSHQTSGSGEQFF
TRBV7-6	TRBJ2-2	CASSLVTYGAGHTTNTGELFF
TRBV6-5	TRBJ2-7	CASSYREDRPEYF
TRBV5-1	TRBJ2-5	CASTPTAGTGETQYF
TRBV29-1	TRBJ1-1	CSVEKSAEAFF
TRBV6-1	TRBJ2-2	CATTAEGARGTGELFF
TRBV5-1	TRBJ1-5	CASSLGTGTQPQHF
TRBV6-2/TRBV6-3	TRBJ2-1	CASSYEGWKGSSYNEQFF
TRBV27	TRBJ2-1	CASRTPGLGYNEQFF
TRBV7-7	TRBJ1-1	CASSYRSNTEAFF
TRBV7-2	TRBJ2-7	CASSLAGGTSSYEQYF
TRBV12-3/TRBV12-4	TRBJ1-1	CASSSDRATEAFF
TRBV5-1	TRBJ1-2	CASSWAGEYDGYTF
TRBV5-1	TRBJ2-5	CASSQGLETETQYF
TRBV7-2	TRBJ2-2	CASSLEWTLNTGELFF
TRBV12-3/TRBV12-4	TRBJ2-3	CASSFSGGSSTTDTQYF
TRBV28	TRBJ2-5	CASSLGGKKETQYF
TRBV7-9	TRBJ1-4	CASSRGQTNEKLFF
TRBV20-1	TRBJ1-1	CSARTGPGTEAFF
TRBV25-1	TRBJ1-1	CASSDTRVRKDTEAFF
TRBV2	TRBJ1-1	CASILQQGTEAFF
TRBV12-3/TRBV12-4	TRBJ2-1	CASSQPPRVLNYNEQFF
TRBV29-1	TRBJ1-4	CSVEYPYREKLFF
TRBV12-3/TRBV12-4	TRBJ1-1	CASSLRGVDTEAFF
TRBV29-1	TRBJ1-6	CSVAYDRGSPLHF
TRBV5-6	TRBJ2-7	CASSLPPGHHEQYF
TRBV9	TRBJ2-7	CASSVDAQGTPYEQYF
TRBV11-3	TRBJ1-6	CASSPVRGGHSPLHF
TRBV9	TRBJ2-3	CASSASGLAYTDTQYF
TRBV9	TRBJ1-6	CASSVGGTENSPLHF
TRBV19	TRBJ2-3	CASNDRRSTDTQYF
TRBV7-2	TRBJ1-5	CASSLAMGWDQPQHF
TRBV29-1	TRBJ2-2	CSADRGHTGELFF
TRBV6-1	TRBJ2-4	CASSERTGLAIWSKNIQYF
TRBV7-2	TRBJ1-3	CASSRTPSSGNTIYF
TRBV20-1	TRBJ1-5	CSARRGPLGNQPQHF
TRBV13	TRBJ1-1	CASRVGAGWDTEAFF
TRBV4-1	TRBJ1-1	CASSQEEPGDPPEAFF
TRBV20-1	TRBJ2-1	CSAGLAGAGYNEQFF
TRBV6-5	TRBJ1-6	CASSYGKASSYNSPLHF
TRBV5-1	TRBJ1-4	CASSSGLSSGNEKLFF
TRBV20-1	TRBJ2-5	CSGLGLAGGETQYF
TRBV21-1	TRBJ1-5	CASSVTENSNQPQHF
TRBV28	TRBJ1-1	CASSLYLTEAFF
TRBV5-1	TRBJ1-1	CASSWTSRDTEAFF